The source of this T cell receptor beta chain is a study of blood T cell repertoires in COVID-19. As for the study in general: Sample material is recorded as cDNA or gDNA derived from T cells, B-cell-depleted T cells, or PBMCs.

CDR1 is LGHDT, CDR2 YNNKEL, per germline (reference sequence). The CDR3 runs 15 residues. Trimming stripped 3 bases from V and 5 bases from J, with 15 bases between. Some clones are missing from TCRdb's copy, which holds only in-frame ones; the method was immunoSEQ multiplex PCR. The sample comprises 95,000 to 100,000 clones, over 70% of which are singletons, and 9.5% to 12% rests with the top ten. V is TRBV3-1 (or the pseudogene TRBV3-2) and J is TRBJ2-3, with a tentative D call TRBD1 (5 bases). The clonotype comes from a woman older than 75 with acute or convalescent COVID-19. The sequenced material came from peripheral blood. In DNA form, the CDR3 reads TGTGCCAGCAGCCAGGGCCCCAACAGGATAGATACGCAGTATTTT. This encodes CASSQGPNRIDTQYF.